These T cell receptor beta chains were read from a single sample in a study of PD-1 blockade in classical Hodgkin lymphoma. Data came from immunoSEQ multiplex PCR; TCRdb stores just in-frame clones and leaves some out. In the table there are tens of thousands of clones, under 95% of which are singletons. Material for sequencing was peripheral blood mononuclear cells (PBMCs). The receptors were sampled from a human donor with classical Hodgkin lymphoma. CDR3s include the opening cysteine and the closing phenylalanine or tryptophan. The D gene is left open where the match is weak. Clone size is stated in some rows and not others, as once, few, many or a class when expanded.

J gene: TRBJ2-3; clone size: NA; V gene: TRBV4-1; D gene: NA; CDR3 DNA: TGCGCCAGCAGCCAAGATTCCCACACTTTCACAGATACGCAGTATTTT; CDR3 protein: CASSQDSHTFTDTQYF
J gene: TRBJ2-7; clone size: NA; V gene: TRBV6-6; D gene: TRBD1; CDR3 DNA: TGTGCCAGCAGTCTTGACAGGGGGCAATCCTACGAGCAGTACTTC; CDR3 protein: CASSLDRGQSYEQYF
J gene: TRBJ2-3; clone size: NA; V gene: TRBV11-2; D gene: NA; CDR3 DNA: TGTGCCAGCAGCCCACCCCCCACAAGCGGGACGCAGTATTTT; CDR3 protein: CASSPPPTSGTQYF
J gene: TRBJ2-7; clone size: once; V gene: TRBV10-3; D gene: NA; CDR3 DNA: TGTGCCATCAGTGATGCAGCGGGCGAGCAGTACTTC; CDR3 protein: CAISDAAGEQYF
J gene: TRBJ1-1; clone size: NA; V gene: TRBV7-9; D gene: NA; CDR3 DNA: TGTGCCAGCAGCTTAGAGGGGGTATCCACTGAAGCTTTCTTT; CDR3 protein: CASSLEGVSTEAFF
J gene: TRBJ2-1; clone size: once; V gene: TRBV9; D gene: NA; CDR3 DNA: TGTGCCAGCAGCGTAGGGAGGGGGAATGAGCAGTTCTTC; CDR3 protein: CASSVGRGNEQFF
J gene: TRBJ2-4; clone size: NA; V gene: TRBV5-1; D gene: NA; CDR3 DNA: TGCGCCAGCAGCTTGGCCGGAATCGGTGTGGGCATTCAGTACTTC; CDR3 protein: CASSLAGIGVGIQYF
J gene: TRBJ2-1; clone size: NA; V gene: TRBV6-5; D gene: NA; CDR3 DNA: TGTGCCAGCAGACAGGGTAATGAGCAGTTCTTC; CDR3 protein: CASRQGNEQFF
J gene: TRBJ1-1; clone size: NA; V gene: TRBV11-3; D gene: NA; CDR3 DNA: TGTGCCAGCAGCTCGATTGCCGGGACATCTGAAGCTTTCTTT; CDR3 protein: CASSSIAGTSEAFF
J gene: TRBJ1-1; clone size: NA; V gene: TRBV4-1; D gene: TRBD1; CDR3 DNA: TGCGCCAGCAGCCTCACAGGGGGCGTCACTGAAGCTTTCTTT; CDR3 protein: CASSLTGGVTEAFF
J gene: TRBJ2-7; clone size: NA; V gene: TRBV7-3; D gene: TRBD1; CDR3 DNA: TGTGCCAGCAGCCCAACAGGGGGCTCCGACGAGCAGTACTTC; CDR3 protein: CASSPTGGSDEQYF
J gene: TRBJ2-7; clone size: NA; V gene: TRBV28; D gene: TRBD1; CDR3 DNA: TGTGCCACAACAGGGGCCTCCGAGCAGTACTTC; CDR3 protein: CATTGASEQYF
J gene: TRBJ1-1; clone size: NA; V gene: TRBV30; D gene: NA; CDR3 DNA: TGTGCCTGGAGTGTAGAGGTCATGAACACTGAAGCTTTCTTT; CDR3 protein: CAWSVEVMNTEAFF
J gene: TRBJ2-1; clone size: NA; V gene: TRBV28; D gene: NA; CDR3 DNA: TGTGCCAGCAGGAGGCTAGGCGAGCCCTACAATGAGCAGTTCTTC; CDR3 protein: CASRRLGEPYNEQFF
J gene: TRBJ2-1; clone size: NA; V gene: TRBV10-1; D gene: NA; CDR3 DNA: TGCGCCAGCAGCACCGATTCCTACAATGAGCAGTTCTTC; CDR3 protein: CASSTDSYNEQFF
J gene: TRBJ1-5; clone size: NA; V gene: TRBV15; D gene: NA; CDR3 DNA: TGTGCCACCAGCAGAGGGGTAAATCAGCCCCAGCATTTT; CDR3 protein: CATSRGVNQPQHF
J gene: TRBJ1-2; clone size: NA; V gene: TRBV28; D gene: NA; CDR3 DNA: TGTGCCAGCAGTTTAGGGGGCGCCAACTATGGCTACACCTTC; CDR3 protein: CASSLGGANYGYTF
J gene: TRBJ2-2; clone size: NA; V gene: TRBV9; D gene: TRBD2; CDR3 DNA: TGTGCCAGCAGCGTAGCCCCGGGAGGGCTCGTCGGGGAGCTGTTTTTT; CDR3 protein: CASSVAPGGLVGELFF
J gene: TRBJ2-3; clone size: NA; V gene: TRBV11-2; D gene: NA; CDR3 DNA: TGTGCCAGCATATCGATTAGCACAGATACGCAGTATTTT; CDR3 protein: CASISISTDTQYF
J gene: TRBJ2-7; clone size: NA; V gene: TRBV7-2; D gene: TRBD2; CDR3 DNA: TGTGCCAGCAGCCCAAATTGGTACGGGGGGGTCTTC; CDR3 protein: CASSPNWYGGVF
J gene: TRBJ1-2; clone size: NA; V gene: TRBV18; D gene: NA; CDR3 DNA: TGTGCCAGCTCACTCCCAGGGGACGCGGACTATGGCTACACCTTC; CDR3 protein: CASSLPGDADYGYTF
J gene: TRBJ2-7; clone size: NA; V gene: TRBV27; D gene: NA; CDR3 DNA: TGTGCCAGCGGAGTCGGTGCCTACGAGCAGTACTTC; CDR3 protein: CASGVGAYEQYF
J gene: TRBJ2-7; clone size: once; V gene: TRBV27; D gene: NA; CDR3 DNA: TGTGCCAGCAGCCCTTCTACTAATTACGAGCAGTACTTC; CDR3 protein: CASSPSTNYEQYF
J gene: TRBJ2-1; clone size: NA; V gene: TRBV2; D gene: NA; CDR3 DNA: TGTGCCAGCAGTGAACGCGGAACGAGCTCCTACAATGAGCAGTTCTTC; CDR3 protein: CASSERGTSSYNEQFF
J gene: TRBJ1-1; clone size: NA; V gene: TRBV6-1; D gene: NA; CDR3 DNA: TGTGCCAGCGGGGTACAGGGGAACACTGAAGCTTTCTTT; CDR3 protein: CASGVQGNTEAFF
J gene: TRBJ1-6; clone size: once; V gene: TRBV2; D gene: NA; CDR3 DNA: TGTGCAGGGGCAAGGGCGAACTCCTATAATTCACCCCTCCACTTT; CDR3 protein: CAGARANSYNSPLHF
J gene: TRBJ2-6; clone size: NA; V gene: TRBV7-8; D gene: TRBD1; CDR3 DNA: TGTGCCAGCAGCACCCGGGACAGCTCTGGGGCCAACGTCCTGACTTTC; CDR3 protein: CASSTRDSSGANVLTF
J gene: TRBJ2-7; clone size: NA; V gene: TRBV5-6; D gene: NA; CDR3 DNA: TGTGCCAGCGCCAGAGGCTACGAGCAGTACTTC; CDR3 protein: CASARGYEQYF
J gene: TRBJ2-2; clone size: once; V gene: TRBV5-5; D gene: NA; CDR3 DNA: TGTGCCAGCAGCTTCCCCGGAAACACCGGGGAGCTGTTTTTT; CDR3 protein: CASSFPGNTGELFF
J gene: TRBJ1-2; clone size: NA; V gene: TRBV7-9; D gene: NA; CDR3 DNA: TGTGCCAGCAGTCTTCGGGCGGACTATGGCTACACCTTC; CDR3 protein: CASSLRADYGYTF
J gene: TRBJ2-1; clone size: NA; V gene: TRBV6-5; D gene: TRBD2; CDR3 DNA: TGTGCCAGCAGTAGGGCCGGGACTACCTACAATGAGCAGTTCTTC; CDR3 protein: CASSRAGTTYNEQFF
J gene: TRBJ1-4; clone size: NA; V gene: TRBV7-3; D gene: NA; CDR3 DNA: TGTGCCAGCAGCTTAAGCACTAATGAAAAACTGTTTTTT; CDR3 protein: CASSLSTNEKLFF
J gene: TRBJ2-4; clone size: NA; V gene: TRBV10-3; D gene: TRBD2; CDR3 DNA: TGTGCCATCAGTGAGCGGCGGGAGACCCGACCCGGCCCCATCTTC; CDR3 protein: CAISERRETRPGPIF
J gene: TRBJ2-3; clone size: NA; V gene: TRBV30; D gene: NA; CDR3 DNA: TGTGCCTGGAGCAGGACTGACACAGATACGCAGTATTTT; CDR3 protein: CAWSRTDTDTQYF
J gene: TRBJ2-3; clone size: NA; V gene: TRBV27; D gene: NA; CDR3 DNA: TGTGCCAGCAGTTTAGGCAGGGGAACTTACACAGATACGCAGTATTTT; CDR3 protein: CASSLGRGTYTDTQYF
J gene: TRBJ1-2; clone size: NA; V gene: TRBV10-3; D gene: NA; CDR3 DNA: TGTGCCACCATAGGGACTCCTCGAGGAAACTATGGCTACACCTTC; CDR3 protein: CATIGTPRGNYGYTF
J gene: TRBJ2-5; clone size: NA; V gene: TRBV10-2; D gene: TRBD2; CDR3 DNA: TGCGCCAGCAGCGCGGGACTACCACAAGAGACCCAGTACTTC; CDR3 protein: CASSAGLPQETQYF
J gene: TRBJ2-2; clone size: few; V gene: TRBV5-8; D gene: NA; CDR3 DNA: TGTGCCAGCAGCTTGGCCATCTGGACACCGAACACCGGGGAGCTGTTTTTT; CDR3 protein: CASSLAIWTPNTGELFF
J gene: TRBJ2-1; clone size: NA; V gene: TRBV10-3; D gene: NA; CDR3 DNA: TGTGCCATCAGTGACTATGAACGGGAGAAGGGTAGTGTTCGGTTCTTC; CDR3 protein: CAISDYEREKGSVRFF
J gene: TRBJ2-1; clone size: NA; V gene: TRBV15; D gene: NA; CDR3 DNA: TGTGCCACCAGCAGAGATCGGCACGACGGGCAGTTCTTC; CDR3 protein: CATSRDRHDGQFF
J gene: TRBJ1-3; clone size: NA; V gene: TRBV28; D gene: NA; CDR3 DNA: TGTGCCAGCAGTGCCCTGTGGGTCTCGGGAAACACCATATATTTT; CDR3 protein: CASSALWVSGNTIYF
J gene: TRBJ2-2; clone size: once; V gene: TRBV9; D gene: TRBD1; CDR3 DNA: TGTGCCAGCAGCCCGGGACAGGGGGTAGGCGGGGAGCTGTTTTTT; CDR3 protein: CASSPGQGVGGELFF
J gene: TRBJ1-1; clone size: NA; V gene: TRBV28; D gene: TRBD1; CDR3 DNA: TGTGCCAGCAGCCGTCGGGACAGGCCTCACTTT; CDR3 protein: CASSRRDRPHF
J gene: TRBJ1-6; clone size: few; V gene: TRBV29-1; D gene: NA; CDR3 DNA: TGCAGCGTTGCGGTAGACAGCTCCTATAATTCACCCCTCCACTTT; CDR3 protein: CSVAVDSSYNSPLHF
J gene: TRBJ1-1; clone size: NA; V gene: TRBV5-5; D gene: NA; CDR3 DNA: TGTGCCAGCAGCCAAGGGTGGCTTGAAGCTTTCTTT; CDR3 protein: CASSQGWLEAFF
J gene: TRBJ2-1; clone size: NA; V gene: TRBV5-1; D gene: TRBD2; CDR3 DNA: TGCGCCAGCAGCGAAACCGGGACTAGCGATTACAATGAGCAGTTCTTC; CDR3 protein: CASSETGTSDYNEQFF
J gene: TRBJ1-5; clone size: NA; V gene: TRBV9; D gene: NA; CDR3 DNA: TGTGCCAGCAGTGAACAGGGTTCCTCGGGGCCCCAGCATTTT; CDR3 protein: CASSEQGSSGPQHF
J gene: TRBJ2-1; clone size: NA; V gene: TRBV4-1; D gene: NA; CDR3 DNA: TGCGCCAGCAGCCAAGGAGCCGGGAGCTCCTACAATGAGCAGTTCTTC; CDR3 protein: CASSQGAGSSYNEQFF
J gene: TRBJ2-5; clone size: NA; V gene: TRBV5-1; D gene: TRBD1; CDR3 DNA: TGCGCCAGCAGCGTTACAGGGGGCCAGGAGACCCAGTACTTC; CDR3 protein: CASSVTGGQETQYF
J gene: TRBJ1-1; clone size: NA; V gene: TRBV11-3; D gene: NA; CDR3 DNA: TGTGCCAGCACCGCAGGGTTATACACTGAAGCTTTCTTT; CDR3 protein: CASTAGLYTEAFF
J gene: TRBJ2-7; clone size: NA; V gene: TRBV7-9; D gene: NA; CDR3 DNA: TGTGCCAGCAGCTTAGCGCTGGGGCACCACTACGAGCAGTACTTC; CDR3 protein: CASSLALGHHYEQYF
J gene: TRBJ2-3; clone size: few; V gene: TRBV6-4; D gene: TRBD2; CDR3 DNA: TGTGCCAGCAGTGTGGAGACTAGCGGAACAGATACGCAGTATTTT; CDR3 protein: CASSVETSGTDTQYF
J gene: TRBJ2-1; clone size: NA; V gene: TRBV4-1; D gene: NA; CDR3 DNA: TGCGCCAGCAGCCAAGACGTCGCGCTCGCCTACAATGAGCAGTTCTTC; CDR3 protein: CASSQDVALAYNEQFF
J gene: TRBJ1-2; clone size: NA; V gene: TRBV5-6; D gene: NA; CDR3 DNA: TGTGCCAGCAGTACCGGAGCTCGGGGAGGGTATGGCTACACCTTC; CDR3 protein: CASSTGARGGYGYTF
J gene: TRBJ2-7; clone size: NA; V gene: TRBV19; D gene: TRBD1; CDR3 DNA: TGTGCCAGTAGTAAGGCAGGGGGCAACTACGAGCAGTACTTC; CDR3 protein: CASSKAGGNYEQYF
J gene: TRBJ1-1; clone size: NA; V gene: TRBV7-9; D gene: NA; CDR3 DNA: TGTGCCAGCAGTCAATTCAAGGCCACTGAAGCTTTCTTT; CDR3 protein: CASSQFKATEAFF
J gene: TRBJ2-1; clone size: NA; V gene: TRBV7-6; D gene: TRBD2; CDR3 DNA: TGTGCCAGCAGCTCTTTAGCATCCGGGAGGGCCCGGTCGAGTGAGCAGTTCTTC; CDR3 protein: CASSSLASGRARSSEQFF
J gene: TRBJ1-1; clone size: NA; V gene: TRBV14; D gene: NA; CDR3 DNA: TGTGCCAGCAGCCAACTAACCTCCCGGGGCACTGAAGCTTTCTTT; CDR3 protein: CASSQLTSRGTEAFF